The 25 T cell receptor beta chains reported below all come from one sample, sequenced in a study of CD8 T cells in ankylosing spondylitis. Each CDR3 protein gets one entry after TCRdb re-called the 5' RACE reads with MiXCR. Of hundreds of thousands of distinct CDR3 sequences in the sample, 20% are singletons; the top ten hold about 8.2%. What was sequenced was blood, either unsorted or a sorted T cell fraction (not recorded which). The receptors derive from a male donor with ankylosing spondylitis or in good health (not recorded which).

The sample holds a few counts of this clonotype. The gene calls are TRBV25-1 and TRBJ2-5, with TRBD1 identical over 9 bases. After removal of 4 bases from V and 5 bases from J, the junction contained 8 bases not matched to a gene. Looked up from germline, CDR1 is MGHDK and CDR2 is SYGVNS. This CDR3 region has 15 residues. CDR3 nucleotide sequence: TGTGCCAGCAGTGGAGAGACAGGGGGTCCCGAGACCCAGTACTTC. It codes for CASSGETGGPETQYF.

This clonotype occurred many times. The chain employs TRBV20-1 and TRBJ1-1; D gene ambiguous. Germline V lookup: CDR1 DFQATT, CDR2 SNEGSKA (reference sequence). The CDR3 covers 13 residues. V lost 1 base, J lost 2 bases, and 8 bases lay in between. The CDR3, as DNA: TGCAGTGCTAGAGCTACTAAAAACACTGAAGCTTTCTTT. Residues: CSARATKNTEAFF.

The chain recombines TRBV27 with TRBJ1-2, with 8 bases matching TRBD1. The CDR3 has 14 residues. The V segment lost 4 bases and the J segment 2 bases; nucleotides outside the gene matches: 3. Germline assignment: CDR1 MNHEY and CDR2 SMNVEV (reference sequence). The CDR3, as DNA: TGTGCCAGCAGTTCCCGGACAGGGAACTATGGCTACACCTTC. The encoded protein is CASSSRTGNYGYTF.

The CDR3 sequence: CSALGTSGSTGELFF. The CDR3 nucleotides read TGCAGTGCTCTGGGGACTAGCGGGAGCACCGGGGAGCTGTTTTTT. V and J are TRBV20-1 and TRBJ2-2; 14 nucleotides match TRBD2. V lost 5 bases and J lost 4; bases outside the gene matches: 3. This CDR3 region has 15 residues. Germline V gene lookup returns CDR1 DFQATT and CDR2 SNEGSKA (reference sequence).

This sequence joins TRBV27 and TRBJ2-5; 10 positions match TRBD2. The V gene's germline CDR1 is MNHEY and CDR2 SMNVEV (reference sequence). CDR3 length: 14 residues. J gave up 2 bases and V 5 bases, and 2 bases lay outside the gene matches. CDR3 loop: CASSSGGVQETQYF. In DNA, the CDR3 is TGTGCCAGCAGTAGCGGGGGGGTACAAGAGACCCAGTACTTC.

This clonotype was detected a few times. The rearrangement joins TRBV12-3 or TRBV12-4 to TRBJ2-3, with TRBD2 identical over 7 bases. Unmatched junction bases numbered 8, after V lost 6 bases and J lost 2 bases. This CDR3 has 15 residues. CDR3 region: CASRPPSGNTDTQYF. In DNA, the CDR3 is TGTGCCAGCAGACCCCCTAGCGGCAACACAGATACGCAGTATTTT.

The rearrangement links TRBV9 to TRBJ2-3; the D gene is possibly TRBD2 (6 bases). From germline, CDR1 is SGDLS and CDR2 YYNGEE. V was cut by 4 bases and J by 5 bases, with 20 bases left in between. The CDR3 totals 16 residues. The CDR3 loop is CASSLVGSGFKDTQYF. The CDR3 DNA reads TGTGCCAGCAGCCTCGTCGGGAGCGGGTTTAAAGATACGCAGTATTTT.

In its sample, this clonotype was seen a few times. The rearrangement links TRBV15 to TRBJ2-3, with D hard to call. CDR3 length equals 16 residues. The germline V and J ends were trimmed by 1 base and 1 base, with 12 bases remaining between them. Germline V CDR1 and CDR2: LNHNV, YYDKDF (reference sequence). CDR3 amino acids: CATSRGTVAGTDTQYF. In nucleotides, the CDR3 is TGTGCCACCAGCAGAGGGACGGTTGCGGGCACAGATACGCAGTATTTT.

The rearrangement links TRBV6-5 to TRBJ2-3; 7 bases are shared with TRBD2. From germline, CDR1 is MNHEY and CDR2 SVGAGI. CDR3 length equals 16 residues. Trimming at V came to 4 bases and at J to 4 bases, leaving 11 bases not matched to a gene. The CDR3 sequence: CASSFTAWTSSDTQYF. In DNA form, the CDR3 reads TGTGCCAGCAGTTTCACCGCCTGGACTAGTTCAGATACGCAGTATTTT.

This clonotype was seen only a few times. The chain joins TRBV5-4 to TRBJ2-3; the D is unclear. The CDR3 covers 14 residues. V was clipped by 0 bases and J by 0 bases, with 5 bases between them. Per germline, CDR1 SGHNT and CDR2 YYREEE (reference sequence). The CDR3 spells CASSLDPSTDTQYF. The CDR3 DNA follows: TGTGCCAGCAGCTTGGACCCTAGCACAGATACGCAGTATTTT.

The chain recombines TRBV20-1 with TRBJ2-4; possibly TRBD1 for D (6 bases). CDR1 is DFQATT, CDR2 SNEGSKA, per germline (reference sequence). The CDR3 consists of 15 residues. Deletions cut 2 bases from V and 2 bases from J, with 13 bases between. The CDR3 nucleotides are TGCAGTGCTAGAAAGGGTACAGGGACCAAAAACATTCAGTACTTC. Translated, it gives CSARKGTGTKNIQYF.

The sample holds a few counts of this clonotype. The rearrangement links TRBV3-1 to TRBJ2-1, with a tentative D call TRBD2 (6 bases). V was shortened by 4 bases and J by 6 bases, with 13 bases between the two germline ends. The germline CDR1 and CDR2 sequences are LGHDT and YNNKEL (reference sequence). This CDR3 contains 14 residues. This CDR3 is CASSRDSDFNEQFF. CDR3 nucleotides: TGTGCCAGCAGCCGGGACTCAGACTTCAATGAGCAGTTCTTC.

The gene calls are TRBV12-3 or TRBV12-4 and TRBJ2-5; D ambiguous. The CDR3 sequence is 13 residues long. V dropped 7 bases and J dropped 0 bases, with 9 bases sitting between them. The CDR3 here is CASTLSNQETQYF. CDR3 DNA sequence: TGTGCCAGCACCCTCTCGAACCAAGAGACCCAGTACTTC.

This clonotype was counted only a few times. The chain couples TRBV20-1 to TRBJ2-7, with 13 bases lining up with TRBD2. The CDR3 loop spans 15 amino acids. V lost 6 bases, J lost 4 bases, and 9 bases stayed unmatched. Looked up from germline, CDR1 is DFQATT and CDR2 is SNEGSKA (reference sequence). The CDR3 DNA sequence: TGCAGTGCGGACGGACTAGCGGGGGCGGGATACGAGCAGTACGTC. Amino acids: CSADGLAGAGYEQYV.

The chain is built from TRBV5-1 and TRBJ2-5; 15 positions agree with TRBD2. V was pared by 4 bases and J by 5 bases, with 6 bases of the junction left unmatched. The germline V gene has CDR1 SGHRS and CDR2 YFSETQ. This CDR3 is built from 16 residues. CDR3 in amino acids: CASSLGLAGGMETQYF. CDR3 coding DNA: TGCGCCAGCAGCCTGGGACTAGCGGGAGGAATGGAGACCCAGTACTTC. Variable domain in full (rest from reference TRBV5-1 and TRBJ2-5): KAGVTQTPRYLIKTRGQQVTLSCSPISGHRSVSWYQQTPGQGLQFLFEYFSETQRNKGNFPGRFSGRQFSNSRSEMNVSTLELGDSALYLCASSLGLAGGMETQYFGPGTRLLVL.

This clonotype was seen a handful of times. The chain uses TRBV4-1 and TRBJ2-1; 7 bases match TRBD2. The trim removed 5 bases at V and 3 bases at J, leaving 10 bases unmatched. This CDR3 region has 16 residues. CDR1 is MGHRA, CDR2 YSYEKL, per germline. The CDR3 bases are TGCGCCAGCAGCGCGGGAGAGCGTGGATACTACAATGAGCAGTTCTTC. As protein: CASSAGERGYYNEQFF.

The chain recombines TRBV10-3 with TRBJ1-1, with 10 bases lining up with TRBD1. The CDR3 has 13 residues. J was trimmed by 10 bases and V by 10 bases; bases with no gene match: 12. CDR1 is ENHRY and CDR2 is SYGVKD in the germline V gene. Here the CDR3 reads CATGTGEGTGAFF. CDR3 DNA: TGTGCCACAGGGACAGGGGAAGGTACAGGAGCTTTCTTT.

This clonotype was detected a few times. The chain employs TRBV24-1 and TRBJ1-1; no clear D. This CDR3 has 13 residues. The germline gives CDR1 KGHDR, CDR2 SFDVKD. Trimming took off 4 bases at V and 0 bases at J, with 5 bases between the two ends. In DNA form, the CDR3 reads TGTGCCACCAGTGACTTCTTGAACACTGAAGCTTTCTTT. This gives the protein CATSDFLNTEAFF.

V usage is TRBV29-1 and J usage is TRBJ2-1; 7 bases fit TRBD2. The germline V gene has CDR1 SQVTM and CDR2 ANQGSEA. V lost 8 bases, J lost 4 bases, and 11 bases stayed unmatched. The CDR3 sequence is 14 residues long. In nucleotides, the CDR3 is TGCAGCCTTACAGCGGGAACCCTTTACAATGAGCAGTTCTTC. This encodes CSLTAGTLYNEQFF.

In DNA form, the CDR3 reads TGTGCCAGCAGCACCGGACAGGGACAAGGGGAGACCCAGTACTTC. As protein: CASSTGQGQGETQYF. The chain combines TRBV11-2 with TRBJ2-5, with 8 positions matching TRBD1. The CDR3 runs to 15 residues. The trim removed 5 bases at V and 5 bases at J, leaving 10 bases unmatched. Germline values: CDR1 SGHAT, CDR2 FQNNGV.

The sample holds many counts of this clonotype. The CDR3 DNA follows: TGTGCCAGCAGCTTCAGCGGGAGCGGTGAGCAGTTCTTC. Translation: CASSFSGSGEQFF. The V gene is TRBV9, the J gene TRBJ2-1; TRBD2 aligns across 8 bases. The junction had 6 bases not matched to a gene; V was cut back by 4 bases and J by 9 bases. Germline CDR1 reads SGDLS; CDR2 reads YYNGEE. The CDR3 extends over 13 amino acids.

This clonotype showed up just a few times. The V and J genes are TRBV28 and TRBJ2-1; a weak D match, TRBD1 (6 bases). V lost 2 bases and J lost 4, with 18 bases in between. Germline lookup yields CDR1 MDHEN and CDR2 SYDVKM. The CDR3 spans 17 residues. The CDR3 loop is CASSLGQSRGPYNEQFF. CDR3 in DNA: TGTGCCAGCAGTTTAGGCCAATCCAGGGGACCTTACAATGAGCAGTTCTTC.

This clonotype was recorded a few times. This chain joins TRBV18 and TRBJ2-2; 7 bases align to TRBD2. Germline CDR1 and CDR2: KGHSH and LQKENI. CDR3 length: 16 residues. V trimming: 2 bases; J trimming: 1 base; junction bases outside the gene matches: 4. CDR3 coding DNA: TGTGCCAGCTCACCATTTGTAGCGGGGAACACCGGGGAGCTGTTTTTT. Translated, it gives CASSPFVAGNTGELFF.

The sample holds a few counts of this clonotype. The chain employs TRBV9 and TRBJ2-1; D gene uncertain. Trimming cost V 4 bases and J 9 bases, with 14 bases left between them. The CDR3 has 13 amino acids. Per germline, CDR1 SGDLS and CDR2 YYNGEE. CDR3 coding DNA: TGTGCCAGCAGCCCCTTTGGCGACGGTGAGCAGTTCTTC. It yields the protein CASSPFGDGEQFF.

The J gene is TRBJ2-2, the V gene TRBV29-1; D might be TRBD1 (6 bases). The CDR3 has 12 residues. Per germline, CDR1 SQVTM and CDR2 ANQGSEA. V lost 7 bases and J 5 bases, leaving 11 bases between the germline ends. CDR3 nucleotide sequence: TGCAGCGGGGGACACCCGACCGGGGAGCTGTTTTTT. Protein: CSGGHPTGELFF.